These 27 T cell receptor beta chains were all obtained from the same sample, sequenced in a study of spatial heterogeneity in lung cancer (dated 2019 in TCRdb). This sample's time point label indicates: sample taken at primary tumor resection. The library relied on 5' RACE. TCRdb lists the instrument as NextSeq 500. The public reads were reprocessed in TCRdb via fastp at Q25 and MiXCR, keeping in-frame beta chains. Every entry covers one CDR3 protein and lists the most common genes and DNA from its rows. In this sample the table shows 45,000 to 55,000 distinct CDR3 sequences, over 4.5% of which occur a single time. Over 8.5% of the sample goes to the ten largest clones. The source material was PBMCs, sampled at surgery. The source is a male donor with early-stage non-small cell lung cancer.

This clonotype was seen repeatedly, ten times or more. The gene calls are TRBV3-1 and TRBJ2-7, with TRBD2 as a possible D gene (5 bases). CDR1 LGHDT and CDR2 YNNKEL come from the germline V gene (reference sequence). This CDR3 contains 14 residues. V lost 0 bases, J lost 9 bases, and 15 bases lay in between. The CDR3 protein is CASSQEGFGVGQYF. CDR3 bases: TGTGCCAGCAGCCAAGAGGGTTTCGGGGTGGGGCAGTACTTC.

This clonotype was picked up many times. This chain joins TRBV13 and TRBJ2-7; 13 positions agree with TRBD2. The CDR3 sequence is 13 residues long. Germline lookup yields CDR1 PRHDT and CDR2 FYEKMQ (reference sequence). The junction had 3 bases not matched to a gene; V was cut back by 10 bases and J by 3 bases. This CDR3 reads CATGLAGDYEQYF. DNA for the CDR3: TGTGCCACCGGACTAGCGGGAGACTACGAGCAGTACTTC.

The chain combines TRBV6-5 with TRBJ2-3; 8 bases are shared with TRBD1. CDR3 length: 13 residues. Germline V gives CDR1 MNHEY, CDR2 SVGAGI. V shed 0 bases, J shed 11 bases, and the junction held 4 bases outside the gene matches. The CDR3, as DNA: TGTGCCAGCAGTTACTCCAGGGGGCAGAAGCAGTATTTT. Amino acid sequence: CASSYSRGQKQYF.

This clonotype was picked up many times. The CDR3 coding sequence is TGCAGTGGGGGGACAGGATATTATCAGCCCCAGCATTTT. This codes for CSGGTGYYQPQHF. The chain uses TRBV20-1 and TRBJ1-5, with 8 bases aligning to TRBD1. From germline, CDR1 is DFQATT and CDR2 SNEGSKA (reference sequence). The CDR3 extends over 13 amino acids. V was clipped by 7 bases and J by 5 bases; unmatched bases: 7.

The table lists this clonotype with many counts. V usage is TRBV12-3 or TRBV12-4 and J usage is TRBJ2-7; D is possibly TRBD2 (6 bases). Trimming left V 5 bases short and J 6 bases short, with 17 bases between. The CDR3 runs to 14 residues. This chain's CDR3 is CASSQTSWSGEQYF. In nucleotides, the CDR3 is TGTGCCAGCAGTCAGACTAGTTGGTCGGGCGAGCAGTACTTC.

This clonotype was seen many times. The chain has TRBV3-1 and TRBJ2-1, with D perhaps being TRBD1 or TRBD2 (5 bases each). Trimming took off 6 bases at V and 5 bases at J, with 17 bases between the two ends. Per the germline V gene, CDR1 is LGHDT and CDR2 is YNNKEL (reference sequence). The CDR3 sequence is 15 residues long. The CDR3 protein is CASSQQYRDDNEQFF. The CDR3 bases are TGTGCCAGCAGTCAACAATACCGGGACGACAATGAGCAGTTCTTC.

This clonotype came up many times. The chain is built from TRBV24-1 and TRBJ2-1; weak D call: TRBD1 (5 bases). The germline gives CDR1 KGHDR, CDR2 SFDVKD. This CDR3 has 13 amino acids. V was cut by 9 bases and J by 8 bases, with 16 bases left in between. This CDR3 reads CATSIATGDEQFF. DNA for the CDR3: TGTGCCACCTCAATAGCTACAGGCGATGAGCAGTTCTTC.

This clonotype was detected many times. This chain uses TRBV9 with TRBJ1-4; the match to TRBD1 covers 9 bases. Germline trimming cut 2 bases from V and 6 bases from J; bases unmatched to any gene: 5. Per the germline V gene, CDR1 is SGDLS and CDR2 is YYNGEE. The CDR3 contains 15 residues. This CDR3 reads CASSVRDRADEKLFF. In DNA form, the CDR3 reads TGTGCCAGCAGCGTCCGGGACAGGGCTGATGAAAAACTGTTTTTT.

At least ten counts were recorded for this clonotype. CDR3 sequence: CASSLAAGGVETQYF. The CDR3 bases are TGCGCCAGCAGCTTGGCAGCGGGAGGAGTAGAGACCCAGTACTTC. The V call is TRBV5-1, the J call TRBJ2-5; 9 nucleotides line up with TRBD2. This CDR3 contains 15 residues. The V segment lost 0 bases and the J segment 4 bases; nucleotides outside the gene matches: 4. The germline gives CDR1 SGHRS, CDR2 YFSETQ.

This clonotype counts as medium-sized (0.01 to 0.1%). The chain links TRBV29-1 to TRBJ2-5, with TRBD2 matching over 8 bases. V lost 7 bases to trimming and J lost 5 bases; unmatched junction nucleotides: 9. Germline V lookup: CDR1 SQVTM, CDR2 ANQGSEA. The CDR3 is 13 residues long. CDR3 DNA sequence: TGCAGCGCTGGCGCGGGAGGACGGGAGACCCAGTACTTC. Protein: CSAGAGGRETQYF.

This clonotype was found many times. This CDR3 reads CASSQRPGLLSYEQYF. CDR3 in DNA: TGCGCCAGCAGCCAAAGGCCGGGACTCCTGTCCTACGAGCAGTACTTC. V usage is TRBV4-1 and J usage is TRBJ2-7; D might be TRBD2 (6 bases). Germline loops: CDR1 MGHRA, CDR2 YSYEKL. V lost 2 bases and J 1 base, leaving 15 bases between the germline ends. This CDR3 spans 16 amino acids.

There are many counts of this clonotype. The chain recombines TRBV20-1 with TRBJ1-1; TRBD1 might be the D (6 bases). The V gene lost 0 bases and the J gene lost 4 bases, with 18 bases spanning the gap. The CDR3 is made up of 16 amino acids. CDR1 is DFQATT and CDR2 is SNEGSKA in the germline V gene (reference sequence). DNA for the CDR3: TGCAGTGCTAGAGATCTCGGCCGGCGGGGGCTCACTGAAGCTTTCTTT. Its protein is CSARDLGRRGLTEAFF.

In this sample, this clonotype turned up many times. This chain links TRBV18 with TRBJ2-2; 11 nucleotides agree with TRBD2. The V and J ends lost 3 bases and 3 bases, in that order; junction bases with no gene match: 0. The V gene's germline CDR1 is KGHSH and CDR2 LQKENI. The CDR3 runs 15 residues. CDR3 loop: CASSPGLADTGELFF. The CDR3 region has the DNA TGTGCCAGCTCACCGGGACTAGCGGACACCGGGGAGCTGTTTTTT.

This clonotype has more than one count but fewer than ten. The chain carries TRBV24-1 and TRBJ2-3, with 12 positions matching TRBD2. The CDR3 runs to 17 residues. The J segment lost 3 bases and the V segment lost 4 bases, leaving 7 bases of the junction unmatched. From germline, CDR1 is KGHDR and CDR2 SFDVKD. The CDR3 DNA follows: TGTGCCACCAGTGACCACTCTAGCGGGAGGGCGACAGATACGCAGTATTTT. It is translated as CATSDHSSGRATDTQYF.

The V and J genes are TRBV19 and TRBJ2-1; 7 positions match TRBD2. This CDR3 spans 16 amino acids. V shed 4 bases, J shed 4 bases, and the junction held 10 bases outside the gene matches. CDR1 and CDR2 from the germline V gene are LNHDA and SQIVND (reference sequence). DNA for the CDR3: TGTGCCAGTAGTAAGGCTAGCGGAGGACAATACAATGAGCAGTTCTTC. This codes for CASSKASGGQYNEQFF. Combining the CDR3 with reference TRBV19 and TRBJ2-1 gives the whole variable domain DGGITQSPKYLFRKEGQNVTLSCEQNLNHDAMYWYRQDPGQGLRLIYYSQIVNDFQKGDIAEGYSVSREKKESFPLTVTSAQKNPTAFYLCASSKASGGQYNEQFFGPGTRLTVL.

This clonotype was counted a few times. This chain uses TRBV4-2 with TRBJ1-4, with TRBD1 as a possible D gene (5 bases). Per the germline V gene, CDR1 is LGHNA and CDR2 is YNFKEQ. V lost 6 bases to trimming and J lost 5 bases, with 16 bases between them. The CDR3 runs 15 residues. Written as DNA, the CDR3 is TGTGCCAGCAGTGTAGGGAGCAGGGAAAATGAAAAACTGTTTTTT. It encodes CASSVGSRENEKLFF.

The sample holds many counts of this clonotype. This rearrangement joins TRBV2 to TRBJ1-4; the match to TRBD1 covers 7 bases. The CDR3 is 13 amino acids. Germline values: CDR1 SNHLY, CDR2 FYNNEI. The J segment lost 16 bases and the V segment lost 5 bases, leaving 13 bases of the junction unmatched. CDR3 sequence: CASSLNLRDRGFF. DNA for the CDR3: TGTGCCAGCAGTTTAAACCTCCGGGACAGAGGGTTTTTT.

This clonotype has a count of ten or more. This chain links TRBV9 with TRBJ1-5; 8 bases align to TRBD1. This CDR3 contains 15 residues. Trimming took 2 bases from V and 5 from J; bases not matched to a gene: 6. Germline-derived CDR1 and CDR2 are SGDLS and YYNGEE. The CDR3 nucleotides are TGTGCCAGCAGCGTCGGACAGGGAAGAGATCAGCCCCAGCATTTT. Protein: CASSVGQGRDQPQHF.

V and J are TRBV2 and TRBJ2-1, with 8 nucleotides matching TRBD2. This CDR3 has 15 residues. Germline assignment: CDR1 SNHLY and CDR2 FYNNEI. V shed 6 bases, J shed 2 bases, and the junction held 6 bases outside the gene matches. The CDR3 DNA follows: TGTGCCAGCAGGGCGACTAGCGCAGCCTACAATGAGCAGTTCTTC. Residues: CASRATSAAYNEQFF. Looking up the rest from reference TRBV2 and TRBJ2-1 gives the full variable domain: EPEVTQTPSHQVTQMGQEVILRCVPISNHLYFYWYRQILGQKVEFLVSFYNNEISEKSEIFDDQFSVERPDGSNFTLKIRSTKLEDSAMYFCASRATSAAYNEQFFGPGTRLTVL.

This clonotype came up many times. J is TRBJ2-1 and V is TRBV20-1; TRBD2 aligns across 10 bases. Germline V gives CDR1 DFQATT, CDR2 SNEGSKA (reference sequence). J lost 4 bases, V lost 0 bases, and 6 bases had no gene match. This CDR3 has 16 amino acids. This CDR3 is CSARDLLAGDYNEQFF. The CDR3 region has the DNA TGCAGTGCTAGAGATCTCCTAGCGGGAGATTACAATGAGCAGTTCTTC.

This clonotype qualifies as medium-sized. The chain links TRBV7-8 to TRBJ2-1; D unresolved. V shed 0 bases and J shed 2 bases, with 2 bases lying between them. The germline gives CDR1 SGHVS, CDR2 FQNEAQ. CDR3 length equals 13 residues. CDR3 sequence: CASSLATYNEQFF. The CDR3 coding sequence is TGTGCCAGCAGCTTAGCGACCTACAATGAGCAGTTCTTC.

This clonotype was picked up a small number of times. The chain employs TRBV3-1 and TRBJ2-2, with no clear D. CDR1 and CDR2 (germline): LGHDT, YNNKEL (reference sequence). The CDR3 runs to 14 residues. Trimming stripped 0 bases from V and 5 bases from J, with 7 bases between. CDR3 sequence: CASSQDYRTGELFF. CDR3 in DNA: TGTGCCAGCAGCCAAGATTACCGAACCGGGGAGCTGTTTTTT. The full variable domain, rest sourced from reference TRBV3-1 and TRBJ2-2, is DTAVSQTPKYLVTQMGNDKSIKCEQNLGHDTMYWYKQDSKKFLKIMFSYNNKELIINETVPNRFSPKSPDKAHLNLHINSLELGDSAVYFCASSQDYRTGELFFGEGSRLTVL.

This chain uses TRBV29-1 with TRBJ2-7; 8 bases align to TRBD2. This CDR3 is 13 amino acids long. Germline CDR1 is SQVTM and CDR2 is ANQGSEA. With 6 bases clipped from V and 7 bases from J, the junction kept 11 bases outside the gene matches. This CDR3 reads CSVRRAGVLEQYF. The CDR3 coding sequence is TGCAGCGTGAGACGAGCGGGAGTGTTAGAGCAGTACTTC.

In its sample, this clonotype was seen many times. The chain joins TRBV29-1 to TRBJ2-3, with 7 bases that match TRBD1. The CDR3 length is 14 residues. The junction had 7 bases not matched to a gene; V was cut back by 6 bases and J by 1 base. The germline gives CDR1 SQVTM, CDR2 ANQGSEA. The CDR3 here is CSVRQGFGTDTQYF. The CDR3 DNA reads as TGCAGCGTGCGACAGGGTTTTGGCACAGATACGCAGTATTTT.

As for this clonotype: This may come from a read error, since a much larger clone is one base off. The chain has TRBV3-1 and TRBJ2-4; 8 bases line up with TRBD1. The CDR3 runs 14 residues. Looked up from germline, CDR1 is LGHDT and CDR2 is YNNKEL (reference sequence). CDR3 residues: CASSQGRGLNTQYF. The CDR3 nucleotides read TGTGCCAGCAGCCAAGGCAGGGGGCTAAACACTCAGTACTTC. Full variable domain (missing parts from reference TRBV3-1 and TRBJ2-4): DTAVSQTPKYLVTQMGNDKSIKCEQNLGHDTMYWYKQDSKKFLKIMFSYNNKELIINETVPNRFSPKSPDKAHLNLHINSLELGDSAVYFCASSQGRGLNTQYFGAGTRLSVL.

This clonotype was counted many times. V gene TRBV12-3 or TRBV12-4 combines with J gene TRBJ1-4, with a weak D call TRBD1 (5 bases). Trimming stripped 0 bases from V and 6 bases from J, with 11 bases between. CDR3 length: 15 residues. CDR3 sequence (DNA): TGTGCCAGCAGTTTAGCCGGCGGGGCGGATGAAAAACTGTTTTTT. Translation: CASSLAGGADEKLFF.

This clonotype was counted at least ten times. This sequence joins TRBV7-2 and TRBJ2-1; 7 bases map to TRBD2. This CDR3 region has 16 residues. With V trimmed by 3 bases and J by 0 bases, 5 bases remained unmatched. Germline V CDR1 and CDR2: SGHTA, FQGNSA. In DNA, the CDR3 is TGTGCCAGCAGCTTCTGGAGCGGGACCTCCTACAATGAGCAGTTCTTC. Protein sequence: CASSFWSGTSYNEQFF. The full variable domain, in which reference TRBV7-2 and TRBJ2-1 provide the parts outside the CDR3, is GAGVSQSPSNKVTEKGKDVELRCDPISGHTALYWYRQSLGQGLEFLIYFQGNSAPDKSGLPSDRFSAERTGGSVSTLTIQRTQQEDSAVYLCASSFWSGTSYNEQFFGPGTRLTVL.